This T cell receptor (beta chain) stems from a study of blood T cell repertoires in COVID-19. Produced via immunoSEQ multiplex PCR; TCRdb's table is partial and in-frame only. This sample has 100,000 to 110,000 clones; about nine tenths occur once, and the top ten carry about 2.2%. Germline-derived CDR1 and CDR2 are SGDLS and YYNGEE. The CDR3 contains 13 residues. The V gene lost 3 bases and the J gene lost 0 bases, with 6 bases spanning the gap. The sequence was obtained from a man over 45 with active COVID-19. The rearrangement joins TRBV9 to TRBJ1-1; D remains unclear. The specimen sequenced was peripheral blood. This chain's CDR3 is CASSAQLNTEAFF. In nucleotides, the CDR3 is TGTGCCAGCAGCGCCCAGTTGAACACTGAAGCTTTCTTT.